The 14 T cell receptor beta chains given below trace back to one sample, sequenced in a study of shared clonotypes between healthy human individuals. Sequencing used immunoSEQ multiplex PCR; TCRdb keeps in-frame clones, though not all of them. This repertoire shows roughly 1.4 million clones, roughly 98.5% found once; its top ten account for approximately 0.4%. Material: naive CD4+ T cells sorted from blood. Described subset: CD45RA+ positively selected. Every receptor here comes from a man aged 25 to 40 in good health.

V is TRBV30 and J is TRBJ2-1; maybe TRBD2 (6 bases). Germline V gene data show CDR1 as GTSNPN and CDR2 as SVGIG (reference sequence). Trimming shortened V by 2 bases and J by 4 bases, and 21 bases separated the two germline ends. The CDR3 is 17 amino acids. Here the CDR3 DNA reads TGTGCCTGGAGTACCCCCGCTGGGGTGCTAGCGTACAATGAGCAGTTCTTC. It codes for CAWSTPAGVLAYNEQFF.

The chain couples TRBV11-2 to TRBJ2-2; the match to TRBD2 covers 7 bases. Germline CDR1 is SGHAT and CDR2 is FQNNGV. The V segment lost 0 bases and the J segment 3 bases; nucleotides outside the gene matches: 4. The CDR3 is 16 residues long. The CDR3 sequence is CASSLEGTTYTGELFF. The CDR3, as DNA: TGTGCCAGCAGCTTAGAAGGGACTACCTACACCGGGGAGCTGTTTTTT.

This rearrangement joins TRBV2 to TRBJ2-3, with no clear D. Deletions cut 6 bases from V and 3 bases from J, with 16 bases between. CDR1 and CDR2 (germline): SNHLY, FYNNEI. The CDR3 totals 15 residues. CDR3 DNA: TGTGCCAGCAGGATCAGGAGCGCCGAGACAGATACGCAGTATTTT. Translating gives CASRIRSAETDTQYF.

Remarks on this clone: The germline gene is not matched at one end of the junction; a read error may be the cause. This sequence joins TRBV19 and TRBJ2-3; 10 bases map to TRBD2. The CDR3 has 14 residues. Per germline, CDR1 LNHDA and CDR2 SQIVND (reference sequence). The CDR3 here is CASSIGSGRLGRNF. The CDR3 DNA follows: TGTGCCAGTAGTATAGGTAGCGGGAGGCTGGGCCGGAATTTT.

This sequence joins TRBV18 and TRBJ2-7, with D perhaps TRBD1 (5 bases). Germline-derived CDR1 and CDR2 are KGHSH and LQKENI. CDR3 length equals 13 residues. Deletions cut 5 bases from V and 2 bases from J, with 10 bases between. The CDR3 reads CASSTDTAYEQYF. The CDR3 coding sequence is TGTGCCAGCTCAACGGACACAGCCTACGAGCAGTACTTC.

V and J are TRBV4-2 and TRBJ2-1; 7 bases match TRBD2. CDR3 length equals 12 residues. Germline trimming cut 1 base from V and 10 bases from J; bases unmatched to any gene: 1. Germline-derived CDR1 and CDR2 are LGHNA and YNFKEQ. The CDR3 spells CASSQVGGEQFF. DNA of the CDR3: TGTGCCAGCAGCCAAGTGGGAGGGGAGCAGTTCTTC.

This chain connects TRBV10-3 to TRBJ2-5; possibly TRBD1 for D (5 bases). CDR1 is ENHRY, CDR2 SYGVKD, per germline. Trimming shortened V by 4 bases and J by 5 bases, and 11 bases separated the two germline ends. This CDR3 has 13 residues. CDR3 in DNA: TGTGCCATCAGTGTACCAGGGATCGAGACCCAGTACTTC. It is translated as CAISVPGIETQYF.

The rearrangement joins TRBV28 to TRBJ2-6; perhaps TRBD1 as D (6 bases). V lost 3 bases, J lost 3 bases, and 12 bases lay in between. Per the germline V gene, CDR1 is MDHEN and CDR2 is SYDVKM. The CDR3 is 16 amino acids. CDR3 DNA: TGTGCCAGCAGTTTCCTTCAGGGGCTTGGGGCCAACGTCCTGACTTTC. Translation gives CASSFLQGLGANVLTF. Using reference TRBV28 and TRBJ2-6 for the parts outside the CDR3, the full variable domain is DVKVTQSSRYLVKRTGEKVFLECVQDMDHENMFWYRQDPGLGLRLIYFSYDVKMKEKGDIPEGYSVSREKKERFSLILESASTNQTSMYLCASSFLQGLGANVLTFGAGSRLTVL.

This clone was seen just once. The CDR3 bases are TGTGCCAGCACCCTTGCTCCGGGGGGAGGTGAAAAACTGTTTTTT. Its protein is CASTLAPGGGEKLFF. This chain connects TRBV7-2 to TRBJ1-4; D is possibly TRBD1 (5 bases). The V end lost 7 bases, the J end lost 7 bases, and 19 bases lay between the germline ends. This CDR3 comprises 15 residues. In germline, CDR1 is SGHTA, CDR2 FQGNSA.

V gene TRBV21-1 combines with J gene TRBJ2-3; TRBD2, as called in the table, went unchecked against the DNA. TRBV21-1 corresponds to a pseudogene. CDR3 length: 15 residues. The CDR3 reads CASSKMAGSTDTQYF. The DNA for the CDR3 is TGTGCCAGCAGCAAAATGGCGGGGAGCACAGATACGCAGTATTTT.

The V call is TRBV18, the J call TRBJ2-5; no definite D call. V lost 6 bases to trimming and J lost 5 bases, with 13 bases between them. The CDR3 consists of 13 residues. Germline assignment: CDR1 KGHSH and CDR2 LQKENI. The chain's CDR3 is CASSARLLETQYF. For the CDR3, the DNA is TGTGCCAGCTCCGCCCGACTTTTGGAGACCCAGTACTTC.

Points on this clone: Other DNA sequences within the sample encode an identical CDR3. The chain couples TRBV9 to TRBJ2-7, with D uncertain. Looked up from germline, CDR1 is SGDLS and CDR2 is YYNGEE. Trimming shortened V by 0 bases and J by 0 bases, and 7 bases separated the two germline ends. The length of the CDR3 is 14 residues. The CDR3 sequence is CASSVGVPSYEQYF. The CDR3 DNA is TGTGCCAGCAGCGTAGGGGTGCCCTCCTACGAGCAGTACTTC.

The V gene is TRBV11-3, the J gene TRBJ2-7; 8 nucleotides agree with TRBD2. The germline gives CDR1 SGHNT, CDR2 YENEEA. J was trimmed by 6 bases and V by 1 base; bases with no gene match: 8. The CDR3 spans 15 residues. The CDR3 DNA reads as TGTGCCAGCAGCTTAGCACAAGCGGGAGCGGGCGAGCAGTACTTC. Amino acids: CASSLAQAGAGEQYF.

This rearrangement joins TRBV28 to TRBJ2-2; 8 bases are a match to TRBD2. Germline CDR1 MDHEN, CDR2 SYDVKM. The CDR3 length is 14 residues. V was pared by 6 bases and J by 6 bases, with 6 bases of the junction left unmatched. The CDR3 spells CASRPAGASGELFF. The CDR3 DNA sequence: TGTGCCAGCAGGCCAGCGGGAGCTTCCGGGGAGCTGTTTTTT.